This TCR beta chain appears in the sequencing data of a study of T cell responses to AZD1222 COVID-19 vaccine. Study-level findings and limits: Clonal diversity may have been underestimated in mostly white British donors. Repertoire sampling occurred only after the peak T cell response.

As concerns this clone: Its antigen is not identified.

TCRdb's copy holds only in-frame clones and misses some; the assay was immunoSEQ multiplex PCR. In the table there are over 110,000 clones, under 90% of which are singletons. Unmatched junction bases numbered 4, after V lost 4 bases and J lost 11 bases. The CDR3 consists of 12 residues. CDR1 is LNHNV and CDR2 is YYDKDF in the germline V gene (reference sequence). The clonotype comes from an adult who received the AZD1222 COVID-19 vaccine. The sequencing here drew on peripheral blood, taken 28 days after the second AZD1222 dose. The genes are TRBV15 and TRBJ1-4, with 7 bases fitting TRBD1. For the CDR3, the DNA is TGTGCCACCAGCACCCAGGGGGAGAAACTGTTTTTT. Translated, it gives CATSTQGEKLFF.